These 2 T cell receptor beta chains were sequenced from one sample in a study of blood T cells in healthy people across ages (dated by TCRdb to between 2014 and 2017). The library was prepared using 5' RACE. Sequenced using an Illumina HiSeq 2500. A second PCR of about 6 to 11 cycles was run with a J-beta primer mix and a sample-barcoded 5' primer. TCRdb took the public reads, trimmed them with fastp at Q25, ran MiXCR for clone calling and kept in-frame beta chains. Rows are unified per CDR3 protein, each entry keeping the most common DNA and genes. Across this sample there are 800,000 or so distinct CDR3 sequences, with roughly 25% seen only once. The ten top clones hold 3.7% of the sample. The same specimen was also included in a second study, on T cells of mothers and their children.

Sequencing was carried out using blood. These receptors came from a boy between 5 and 17 years old in good health.

The chain couples TRBV18 to TRBJ2-3; D is unclear. Trimming cost V 0 bases and J 6 bases, with 10 bases left between them. CDR1 and CDR2 from the germline V gene are KGHSH and LQKENI. This CDR3 contains 14 residues. The CDR3 region is CASSPPVVGDTQYF. CDR3 sequence (DNA): TGTGCCAGCTCACCACCGGTGGTTGGGGATACGCAGTATTTT.

The chain combines TRBV11-2 with TRBJ2-7, with D possibly being TRBD1 (6 bases). CDR1 is SGHAT, CDR2 FQNNGV, per germline. V was shortened by 5 bases and J by 4 bases, with 24 bases between the two germline ends. The CDR3 length is 17 residues. The CDR3 loop reads CASSTSPSRTVKYEQYF. CDR3 sequence (DNA): TGTGCCAGCAGCACCTCCCCGAGTCGGACAGTGAAATACGAGCAGTACTTC.